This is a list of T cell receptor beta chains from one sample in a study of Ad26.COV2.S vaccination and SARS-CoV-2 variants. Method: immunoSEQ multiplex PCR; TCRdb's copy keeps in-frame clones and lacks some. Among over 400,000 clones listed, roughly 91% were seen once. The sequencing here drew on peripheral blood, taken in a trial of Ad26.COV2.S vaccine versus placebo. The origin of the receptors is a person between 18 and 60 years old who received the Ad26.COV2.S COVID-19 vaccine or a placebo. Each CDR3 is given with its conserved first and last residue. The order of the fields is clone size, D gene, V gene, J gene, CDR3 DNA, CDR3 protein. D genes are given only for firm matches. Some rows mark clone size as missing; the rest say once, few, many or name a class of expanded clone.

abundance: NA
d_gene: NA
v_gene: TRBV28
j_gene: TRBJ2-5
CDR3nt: TGTGCCAGCAGTCCGCGGACAATCCAAGAGACCCAGTACTTC
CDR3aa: CASSPRTIQETQYF

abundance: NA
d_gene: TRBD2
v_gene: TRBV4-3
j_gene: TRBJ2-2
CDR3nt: TGCGCCAGCAGCCAAGATACCGGGAGGGGGGTAGCCGGGGAGCTGTTTTTT
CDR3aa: CASSQDTGRGVAGELFF

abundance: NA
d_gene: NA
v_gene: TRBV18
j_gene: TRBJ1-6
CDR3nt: TGTGCCAGCTCACCTAACAGTAATTCACCCCTCCACTTT
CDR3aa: CASSPNSNSPLHF

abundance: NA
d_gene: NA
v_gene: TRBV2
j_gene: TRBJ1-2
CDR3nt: TGTGCCAGCAGACCGCCTTTGGTTTCCAGCTACACCTTC
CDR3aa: CASRPPLVSSYTF

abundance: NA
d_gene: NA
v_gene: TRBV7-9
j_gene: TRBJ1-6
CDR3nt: TGTGCCAGCAGCTTAGGTGGGACCAATTCACCCCTCCACTTT
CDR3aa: CASSLGGTNSPLHF

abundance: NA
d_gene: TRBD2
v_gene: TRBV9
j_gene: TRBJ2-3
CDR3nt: TGTGCCAGCAGCGAAGGGACTAGTTTTCCAGATACGCAGTATTTT
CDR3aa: CASSEGTSFPDTQYF

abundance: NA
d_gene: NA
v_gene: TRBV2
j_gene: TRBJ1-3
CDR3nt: TGTGCCAGCAGTTTGCCGCAGGGGCAGAGGGGAAACACCATATATTTT
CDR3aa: CASSLPQGQRGNTIYF

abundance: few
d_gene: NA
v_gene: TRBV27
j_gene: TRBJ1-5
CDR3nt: TGTGCCAGCAGTTTAAGCAGGGGAAACAATCAGCCCCAGCATTTT
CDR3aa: CASSLSRGNNQPQHF

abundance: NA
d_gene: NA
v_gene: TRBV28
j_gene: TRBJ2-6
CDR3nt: TGTGCCAGCAGCAGCCGCAGGCTTCCGGCCAACGTCCTGACTTTC
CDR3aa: CASSSRRLPANVLTF

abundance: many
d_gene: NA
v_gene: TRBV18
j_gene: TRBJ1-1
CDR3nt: TGTGCCAGCTCACCAGCGCGCCTCAAAGGGATCACTGAAGCTTTCTTT
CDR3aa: CASSPARLKGITEAFF

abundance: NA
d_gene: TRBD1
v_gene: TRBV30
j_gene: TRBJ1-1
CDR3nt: TGTGCCTGGTTCACAGGGGCTGCGGGAATGAACACTGAAGCTTTCTTT
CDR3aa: CAWFTGAAGMNTEAFF

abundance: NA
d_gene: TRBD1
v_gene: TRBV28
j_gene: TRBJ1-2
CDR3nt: TGTGCCACAAACCGGGACAGTGGTATCTGGGGTGGCTACACCTTC
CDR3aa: CATNRDSGIWGGYTF

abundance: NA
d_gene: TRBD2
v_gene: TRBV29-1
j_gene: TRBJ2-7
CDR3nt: TGCAGCGTTGGAGCAGGACTAGCGGGAGGAAGTTTCAACGAGCAGTACTTC
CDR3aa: CSVGAGLAGGSFNEQYF

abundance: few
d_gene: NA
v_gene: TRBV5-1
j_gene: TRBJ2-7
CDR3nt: TGCGCCAGCAGCTTGGAGGACATCTCCTACGAGCAGTACTTC
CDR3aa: CASSLEDISYEQYF

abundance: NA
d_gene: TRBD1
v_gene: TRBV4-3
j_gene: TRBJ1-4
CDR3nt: TGCGCCAGCAGCACGGACAGGGGCGGGAGTGAAAAACTGTTTTTT
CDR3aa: CASSTDRGGSEKLFF

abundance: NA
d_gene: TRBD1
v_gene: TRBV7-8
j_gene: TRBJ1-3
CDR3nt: TGTGCCAGCAGCTTCCTGGGACAGGGGGCGGGAAACACCATATATTTT
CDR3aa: CASSFLGQGAGNTIYF

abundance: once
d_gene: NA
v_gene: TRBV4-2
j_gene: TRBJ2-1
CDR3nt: TGTGCCAGCAGCCAAGATTCTGGGCAGGGGTCCTACAATGAGCAGTTCTTC
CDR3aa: CASSQDSGQGSYNEQFF

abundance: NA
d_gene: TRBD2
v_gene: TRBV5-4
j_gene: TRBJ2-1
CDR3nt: TGTGCCAGCAGCCCAGGGACTAGCGGGAGGAGTAGTAATGAGCAGTTCTTC
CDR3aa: CASSPGTSGRSSNEQFF

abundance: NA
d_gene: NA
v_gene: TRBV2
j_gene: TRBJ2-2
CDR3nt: TGTGCCAGCAGTGAAGCGAGGGTAGGGACCGGGGAGCTGTTTTTT
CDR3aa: CASSEARVGTGELFF

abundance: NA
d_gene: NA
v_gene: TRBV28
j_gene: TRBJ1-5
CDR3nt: TGTGCCAGCAGTTTTCACCCTAGACAGGCCTATAGCAATCAGCCCCAGCATTTT
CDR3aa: CASSFHPRQAYSNQPQHF

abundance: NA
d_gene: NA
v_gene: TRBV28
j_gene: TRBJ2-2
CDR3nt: TGTGCCAGCCTTCCGGACGCGGAGACCGGGGAGCTGTTTTTT
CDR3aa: CASLPDAETGELFF

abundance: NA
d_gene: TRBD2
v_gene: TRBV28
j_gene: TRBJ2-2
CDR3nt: TGTGCCAGCAGTTTATCCCCGGGACTAGCGGGATCCTTTGGCGGGGAGCTGTTTTTT
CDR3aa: CASSLSPGLAGSFGGELFF

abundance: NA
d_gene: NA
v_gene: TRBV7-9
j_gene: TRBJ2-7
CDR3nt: TGTGCCAGCAGCCCCGTTAAGGGGGTCTCCTCCTACGAGCAGTACTTC
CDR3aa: CASSPVKGVSSYEQYF

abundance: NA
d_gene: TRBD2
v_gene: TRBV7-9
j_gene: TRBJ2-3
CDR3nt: TGTGCCAGCAGCGGGGAGGGCGGAGTCACAGATACGCAGTATTTT
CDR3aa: CASSGEGGVTDTQYF

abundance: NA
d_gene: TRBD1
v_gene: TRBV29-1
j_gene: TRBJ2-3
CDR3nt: TGCAGCGTCCCCTGGACAGGGTCTATGCCAGATACGCAGTATTTT
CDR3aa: CSVPWTGSMPDTQYF

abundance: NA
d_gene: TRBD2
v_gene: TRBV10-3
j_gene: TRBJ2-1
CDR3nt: TGTGCCATCAGTGAACTCTGGACTAGCGGGAGTAACAATGAGCAGTTCTTC
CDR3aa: CAISELWTSGSNNEQFF

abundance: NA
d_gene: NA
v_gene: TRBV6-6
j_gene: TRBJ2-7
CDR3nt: TGTGCCAGCAGTTCCCCAGGGGAGGGTTACGAGCAGTACTTC
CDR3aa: CASSSPGEGYEQYF

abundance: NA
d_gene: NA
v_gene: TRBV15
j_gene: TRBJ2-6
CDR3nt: TGTGCCACCAGCACCCCGGGGCCTGGGGCCAACGTCCTGACTTTC
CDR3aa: CATSTPGPGANVLTF

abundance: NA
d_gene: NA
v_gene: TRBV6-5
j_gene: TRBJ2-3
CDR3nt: TGTGCCAGCCCGACAGACTACACAGATACGCAGTATTTT
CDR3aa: CASPTDYTDTQYF

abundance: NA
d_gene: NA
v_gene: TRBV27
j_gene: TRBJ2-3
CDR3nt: TGTGCCAGCAGTGAGCGGCAGCTTAGCACAGATACGCAGTATTTT
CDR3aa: CASSERQLSTDTQYF

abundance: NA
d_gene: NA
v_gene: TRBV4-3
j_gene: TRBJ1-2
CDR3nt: TGCGCCAGCAGCCAAGCCCTCGGGGATGGCTACACCTTC
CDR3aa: CASSQALGDGYTF

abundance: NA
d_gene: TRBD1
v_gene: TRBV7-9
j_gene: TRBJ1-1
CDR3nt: TGTGCCAGCAGCGCATCGACAGGGGGTGAAGCTTTCTTT
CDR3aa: CASSASTGGEAFF

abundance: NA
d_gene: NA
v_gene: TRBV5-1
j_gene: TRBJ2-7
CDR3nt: TGCGCCAGCAGCTCAGGACGTATCTCCTACGAGCAGTACTTC
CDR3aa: CASSSGRISYEQYF

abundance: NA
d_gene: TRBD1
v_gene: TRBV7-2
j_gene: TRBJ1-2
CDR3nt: TGTGCCAGCAGCCTAGAGGGACAGGGGGCTGGCTATGGCTACACCTTC
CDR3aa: CASSLEGQGAGYGYTF

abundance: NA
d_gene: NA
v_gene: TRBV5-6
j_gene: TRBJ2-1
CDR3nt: TGTGCCAGCGGCGAGGTCTACAATGAGCAGTTCTTC
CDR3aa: CASGEVYNEQFF

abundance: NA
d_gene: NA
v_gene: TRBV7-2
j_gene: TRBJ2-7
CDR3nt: TGTGCCAGCAGCCCGAACTCCTACGAGCAGTACTTC
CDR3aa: CASSPNSYEQYF

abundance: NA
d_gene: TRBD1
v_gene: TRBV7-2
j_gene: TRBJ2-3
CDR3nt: TGTGCCAGCAGCTTAGGACAGGGGTCGGATACGCAGTATTTT
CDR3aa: CASSLGQGSDTQYF

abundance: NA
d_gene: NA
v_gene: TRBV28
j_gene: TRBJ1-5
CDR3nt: TGTGCCAGTAACAGTTTTGGCAATCAGCCCCAGCATTTT
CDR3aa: CASNSFGNQPQHF

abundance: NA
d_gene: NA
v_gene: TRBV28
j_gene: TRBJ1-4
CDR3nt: TGTGCCAGCAGTTTAAGTGTCCAATTAGCTGAAAAACTGTTTTTT
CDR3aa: CASSLSVQLAEKLFF

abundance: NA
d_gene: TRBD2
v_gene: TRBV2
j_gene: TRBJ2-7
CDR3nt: TGTGCCAGCAGTGAAGAGACTAGCGGGAGGTTCCTCCTACGAAAGCAGTACTTC
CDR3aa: CASSEETSGRFLLRKQYF

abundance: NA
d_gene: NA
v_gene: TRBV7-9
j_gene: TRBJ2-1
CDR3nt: TGTGCCAGCAGCTCTCTTCGGACAGTATACAATGAGCAGTTCTTC
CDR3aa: CASSSLRTVYNEQFF

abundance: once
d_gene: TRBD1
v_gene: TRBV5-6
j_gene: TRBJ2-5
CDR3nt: TGTGCCAGCAGCTTTCAGGGGGCGAGTCAAGAGACCCAGTACTTC
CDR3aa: CASSFQGASQETQYF

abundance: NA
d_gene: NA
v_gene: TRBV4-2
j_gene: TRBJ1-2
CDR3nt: TGTGCCAGCAGCCAAGATCCGACAAGTGGCTACACCTTC
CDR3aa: CASSQDPTSGYTF

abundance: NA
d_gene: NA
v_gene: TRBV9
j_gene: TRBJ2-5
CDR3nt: TGTGCCAGCAGCGTAGAGGGGGAGGCAGGTCTTCAAGAGACCCAGTACTTC
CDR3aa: CASSVEGEAGLQETQYF

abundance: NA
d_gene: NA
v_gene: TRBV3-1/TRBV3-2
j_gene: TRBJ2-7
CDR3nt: TGTGCCAGCAGCTATACCTACGAGCAGTACTTC
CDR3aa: CASSYTYEQYF

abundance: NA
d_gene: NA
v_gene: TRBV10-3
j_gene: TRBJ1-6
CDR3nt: TGTGCCGCTACGGAGAGCGACTCGGCACCCCTCCACTTT
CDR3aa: CAATESDSAPLHF

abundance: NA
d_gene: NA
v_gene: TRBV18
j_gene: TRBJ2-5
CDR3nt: TGTGCCAGCTCACCACTCGTTGAGGGGGAACGGACCCAGTACTTC
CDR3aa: CASSPLVEGERTQYF

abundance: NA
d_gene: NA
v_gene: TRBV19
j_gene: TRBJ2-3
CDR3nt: TGTGCCAGTAGTATAGATACAGGGTGGGATACGCAGTATTTT
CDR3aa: CASSIDTGWDTQYF

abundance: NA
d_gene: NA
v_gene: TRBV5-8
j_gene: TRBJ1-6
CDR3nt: TGTGCCAGCAGCCCTGATAGGGCACCCCTCCACTTT
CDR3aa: CASSPDRAPLHF

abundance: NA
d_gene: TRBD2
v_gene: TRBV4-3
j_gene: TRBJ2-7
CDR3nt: TGCACCAGCAGCGATAAGCGGGAGGCCAGCTACGAGCAGTACTTC
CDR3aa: CTSSDKREASYEQYF

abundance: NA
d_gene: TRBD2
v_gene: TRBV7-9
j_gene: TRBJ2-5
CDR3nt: TGTGCCAGCAGCTTGCCCGGACTAGTCCAAGAGACCCAGTACTTC
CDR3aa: CASSLPGLVQETQYF

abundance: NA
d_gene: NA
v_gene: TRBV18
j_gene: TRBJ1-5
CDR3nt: TGTGCCAGCTCAGCCCCGGGGGGCAGGGGTAATCAGCCCCAGCATTTT
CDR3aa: CASSAPGGRGNQPQHF

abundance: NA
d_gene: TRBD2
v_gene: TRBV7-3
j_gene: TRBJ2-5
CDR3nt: TGTGCCAGCAGCTCTGGCCTAGGACTAGCGGGAGGAGAGACCCAGTACTTC
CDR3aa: CASSSGLGLAGGETQYF